This T cell receptor beta chain is drawn from a study of cytomegalovirus exposure and HLA in healthy donors. Study results and limitations: Other equally common chains were less clonally expanded than HLA-associated TCR beta chains, a later analysis showed. Researchers reportedly found TCR beta sequences accurately predicted most subjects' HLA-A and HLA-B alleles. Presence/absence results assume similar sequencing depth per donor, which may not hold. An analysis that came later showed most CMV-associated TCR beta chains appearing HLA-restricted.

This CDR3 region has 13 residues. Germline V gives CDR1 SGDLS, CDR2 YYNGEE. Trimming shortened V by 7 bases and J by 0 bases, and 9 bases separated the two germline ends. The count of this clone is one. Its specificity is unknown. A multiplex PCR was run with 60 Vbeta primers and 13 Jbeta primers. Produced via immunoSEQ multiplex PCR; TCRdb's table is partial and in-frame only. The table shows approximately 160,000 clones, with roughly 77% occurring only once. This chain uses TRBV9 with TRBJ2-3; D may be TRBD2 (5 bases). The TCR comes from a woman in her thirties or forties in good health and CMV-seropositive. Sequenced: PBMCs. In DNA, the CDR3 is TGTGCCAGCGCTAGCTTCAGCACAGATACGCAGTATTTT. Residues: CASASFSTDTQYF.